The clone carrying this T cell receptor beta chain was counted only a few times. Original processing methods: Nucleated cell number was recorded as an estimate derived from reference gene primer amplification. TCRdb keeps only in-frame clones here, not all; method: immunoSEQ multiplex PCR. V, J and clone size are taken as reported in that table, and D and trimming were inferred from the DNA itself. The sample has roughly 220,000 clones, 65% to 85% seen once. The data derive from a study of blood T cell repertoires in COVID-19. Study in general: T cells, B-cell-depleted T cells, or PBMCs supplied cDNA or gDNA.

Germline values: CDR1 GTSNPN, CDR2 SVGIG (reference sequence). V was trimmed by 6 bases and J by 6 bases, leaving 2 bases between them. The CDR3 is made up of 8 amino acids. The rearrangement joins TRBV30 to TRBJ1-2; D gene ambiguous. The source is a woman in her sixties or seventies with acute or convalescent COVID-19. The sample consisted of peripheral blood. The CDR3 DNA reads TGTGCCTGTAATGGCTACACCTTC. It translates to CACNGYTF.